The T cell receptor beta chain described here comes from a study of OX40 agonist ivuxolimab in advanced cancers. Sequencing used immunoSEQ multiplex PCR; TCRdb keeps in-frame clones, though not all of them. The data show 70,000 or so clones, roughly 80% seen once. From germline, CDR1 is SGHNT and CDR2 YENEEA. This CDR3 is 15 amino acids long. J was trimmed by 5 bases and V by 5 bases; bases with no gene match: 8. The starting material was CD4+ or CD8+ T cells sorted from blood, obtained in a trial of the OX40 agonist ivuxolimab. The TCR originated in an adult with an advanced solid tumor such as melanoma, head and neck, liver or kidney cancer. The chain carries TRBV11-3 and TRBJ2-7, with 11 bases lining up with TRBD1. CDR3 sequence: CASSARDRGSHEQYF. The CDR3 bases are TGTGCCAGCAGCGCCCGGGACAGGGGGTCACACGAGCAGTACTTC.